This T cell receptor (beta chain) was sequenced for a study of neurological immune-mediated disorders. Comments on this clonotype: The antigen remains unidentified.

Time point: longitudinal time-point 1 (baseline). The unsorted libraries were generated from a total of 2 million PBMCs, which had been stored in RNAlater at -80 C. Study conclusions and caveats: The absence of shared CDR3 amino acid sequences among expanded clones across subjects suggests private repertoires in all groups.

J gave up 6 bases and V 4 bases, and 4 bases lay outside the gene matches. In germline, CDR1 is LGHNA, CDR2 YNFKEQ. CDR3 length: 15 residues. The cDNA came from 5'RACE, which used 10-nucleotide random UMIs. From 15-18 subjects, over 180 million TCR-beta sequences were obtained in each sequencing run. MiXCR was run by TCRdb on the 5' RACE reads, yielding one entry per CDR3 protein. The sample has under 90,000 distinct CDR3 sequences; roughly 10% are singletons. This sequence joins TRBV4-2 and TRBJ2-3; 13 bases agree with TRBD2. This TCR came from a man aged 30 to 39 in good health. Source material: PBMCs. The CDR3 reads CASSRTSGSKDTQYF. CDR3 DNA sequence: TGTGCCAGCAGCCGGACTAGCGGGAGCAAGGATACGCAGTATTTT.